The present T cell receptor beta chain was sequenced within a study of follicular helper T cells after annual influenza vaccination. With regard to this clone: Its antigen is unknown.

Study conclusions and caveats: Day 7 ICOS+CD38+ clones were most often found later in ICOS-CD38- cTfh cells.

Noted time point: 2014-2015 season, pre-vaccination. Sorted blood CD4 subsets were sequenced before and after adults received seasonal inactivated influenza vaccine. Donors with HIV/AIDS, active malignancy, immunomodulators or active illness were excluded. Produced via immunoSEQ multiplex PCR; TCRdb's table is partial and in-frame only. Of roughly 14,000 clones listed, just under 85% are singletons. CDR1 LNHDA and CDR2 SQIVND come from the germline V gene (reference sequence). This CDR3 contains 15 residues. Trimming cost V 5 bases and J 6 bases; bases outside gene matches: 10. The sequence was obtained from an adult who received the influenza vaccine. The specimen was CXCR5- memory CD4+ T cells sorted from blood, collected on the day of influenza vaccination. The rearrangement joins TRBV19 to TRBJ2-7, with 10 positions matching TRBD1. DNA for the CDR3: TGTGCCAGTAGTCCAATTCAGACAGGGGGCGCCGAGCAGTACTTC. Residues: CASSPIQTGGAEQYF.